This paragraph reports one TCR beta chain. Its cognate antigen is unknown. The sample comes from a study of regulatory T cells. Overall study results and limits: In CD3G-deficient patients, conventional CD4+ T cells were enriched for hydrophobic CDR3 residues at positions 6 and 7. Skewed V and J usage and few unique V-J pairs marked patient repertoires, most in Tregs.

The PCR used 52 TRBV and 13 TRBJ primers. The table came from immunoSEQ multiplex PCR; TCRdb's copy has only in-frame clones and leaves some out. The repertoire has about 23,000 clones, 88% of them found once; the top ten carry 1.3%. Patients aged 2 to 39 years had fewer naive T cells. Regulatory (CD25-high CD127-low) and conventional (CD25-low CD127-high) CD4+ T cells were sorted separately. The source material was conventional CD4+ T cells sorted from blood. This clonotype was sampled from a child under 18 with CD3G deficiency.

CDR3 DNA: TGTGCCAGCAGTTACTCGTGGGCTGGCTACACCTTC. This encodes CASSYSWAGYTF. V gene TRBV6-5 combines with J gene TRBJ1-2; D gene uncertain. Trimming stripped 0 bases from V and 7 bases from J, with 6 bases between. The germline CDR1 and CDR2 sequences are MNHEY and SVGAGI. The CDR3 length is 12 residues.